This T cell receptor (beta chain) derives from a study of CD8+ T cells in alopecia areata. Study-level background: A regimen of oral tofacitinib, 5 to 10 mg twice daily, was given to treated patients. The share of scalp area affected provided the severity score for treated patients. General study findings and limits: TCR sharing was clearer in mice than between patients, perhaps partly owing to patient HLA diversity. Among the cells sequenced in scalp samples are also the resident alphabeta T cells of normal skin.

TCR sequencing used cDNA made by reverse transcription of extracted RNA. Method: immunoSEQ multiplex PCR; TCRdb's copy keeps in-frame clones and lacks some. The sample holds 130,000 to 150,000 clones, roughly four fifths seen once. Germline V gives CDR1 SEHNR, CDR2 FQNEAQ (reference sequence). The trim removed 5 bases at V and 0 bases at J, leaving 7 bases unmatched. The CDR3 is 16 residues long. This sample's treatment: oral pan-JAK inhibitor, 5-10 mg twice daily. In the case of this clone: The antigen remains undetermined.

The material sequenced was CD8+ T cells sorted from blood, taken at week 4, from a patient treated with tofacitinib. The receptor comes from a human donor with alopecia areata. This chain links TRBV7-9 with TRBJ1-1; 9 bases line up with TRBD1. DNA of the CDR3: TGTGCCAGCAGCGCACCGGGACAGGGAATGAACACTGAAGCTTTCTTT. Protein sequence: CASSAPGQGMNTEAFF.